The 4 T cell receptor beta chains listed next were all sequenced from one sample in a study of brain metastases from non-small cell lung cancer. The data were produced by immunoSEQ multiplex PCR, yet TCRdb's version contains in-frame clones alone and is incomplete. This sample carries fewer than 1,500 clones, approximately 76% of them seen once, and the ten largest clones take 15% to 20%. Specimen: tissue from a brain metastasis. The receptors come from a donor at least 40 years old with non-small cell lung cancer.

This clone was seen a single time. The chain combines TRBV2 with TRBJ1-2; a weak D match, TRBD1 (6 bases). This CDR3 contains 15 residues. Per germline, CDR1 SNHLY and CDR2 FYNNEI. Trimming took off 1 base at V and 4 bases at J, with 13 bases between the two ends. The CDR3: CASSEGRGDSYGYTF. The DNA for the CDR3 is TGTGCCAGCAGTGAAGGCAGGGGCGATTCCTATGGCTACACCTTC. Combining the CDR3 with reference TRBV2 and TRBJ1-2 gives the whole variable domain EPEVTQTPSHQVTQMGQEVILRCVPISNHLYFYWYRQILGQKVEFLVSFYNNEISEKSEIFDDQFSVERPDGSNFTLKIRSTKLEDSAMYFCASSEGRGDSYGYTFGSGTRLTVV.

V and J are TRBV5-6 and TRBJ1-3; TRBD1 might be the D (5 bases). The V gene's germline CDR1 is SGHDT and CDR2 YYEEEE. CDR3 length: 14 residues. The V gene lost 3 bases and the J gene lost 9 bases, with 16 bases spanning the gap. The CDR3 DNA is TGTGCCAGCAGCTCGACGGGGGAGACGGGCACCATATATTTT. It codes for CASSSTGETGTIYF.

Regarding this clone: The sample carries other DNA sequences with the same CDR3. CDR3 protein: CASSGGTGAEQYF. The CDR3 DNA follows: TGTGCCAGCAGCGGTGGGACAGGAGCCGAGCAGTACTTC. The chain uses TRBV5-4 and TRBJ2-7; TRBD1 agrees at 8 bases. The V gene end was trimmed by 4 bases and the J gene end by 6 bases; junction bases not matched to a gene: 6. The CDR3 is 13 residues long. Germline V gene data show CDR1 as SGHNT and CDR2 as YYREEE (reference sequence). Based on the CDR3 plus reference TRBV5-4 and TRBJ2-7, the full variable domain is ETGVTQSPTHLIKTRGQQVTLRCSSQSGHNTVSWYQQALGQGPQFIFQYYREEENGRGNFPPRFSGLQFPNYSSELNVNALELDDSALYLCASSGGTGAEQYFGPGTRLTVT.

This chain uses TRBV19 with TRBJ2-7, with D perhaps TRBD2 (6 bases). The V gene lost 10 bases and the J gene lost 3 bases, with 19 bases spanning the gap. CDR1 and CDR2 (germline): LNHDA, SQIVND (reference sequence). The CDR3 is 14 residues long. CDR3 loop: CATKTGGAHYEQYF. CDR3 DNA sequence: TGTGCCACTAAGACCGGAGGGGCCCACTACGAGCAGTACTTC.